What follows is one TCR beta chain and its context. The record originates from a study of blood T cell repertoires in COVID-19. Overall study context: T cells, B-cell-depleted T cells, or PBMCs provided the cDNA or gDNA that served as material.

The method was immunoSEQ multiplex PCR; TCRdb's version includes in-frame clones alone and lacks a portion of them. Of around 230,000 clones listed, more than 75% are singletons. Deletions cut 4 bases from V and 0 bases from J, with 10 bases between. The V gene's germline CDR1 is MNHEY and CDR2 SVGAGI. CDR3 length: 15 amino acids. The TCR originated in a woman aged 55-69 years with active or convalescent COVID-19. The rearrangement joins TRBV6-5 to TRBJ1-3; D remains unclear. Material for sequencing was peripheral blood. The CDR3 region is CASSFGLSSGNTIYF. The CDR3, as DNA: TGTGCCAGCAGTTTTGGACTTAGCTCTGGAAACACCATATATTTT.